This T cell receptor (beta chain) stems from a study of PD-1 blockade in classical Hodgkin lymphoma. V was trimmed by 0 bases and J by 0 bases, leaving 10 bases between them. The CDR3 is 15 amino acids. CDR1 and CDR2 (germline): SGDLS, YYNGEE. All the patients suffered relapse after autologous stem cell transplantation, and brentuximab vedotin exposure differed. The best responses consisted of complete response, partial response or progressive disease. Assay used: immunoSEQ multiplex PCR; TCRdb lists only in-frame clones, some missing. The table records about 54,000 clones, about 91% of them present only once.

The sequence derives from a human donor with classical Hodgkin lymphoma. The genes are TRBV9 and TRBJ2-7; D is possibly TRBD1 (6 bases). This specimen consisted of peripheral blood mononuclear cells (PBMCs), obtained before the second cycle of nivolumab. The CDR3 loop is CASSVGLTGSYEQYF. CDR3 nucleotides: TGTGCCAGCAGCGTAGGGTTGACAGGCTCCTACGAGCAGTACTTC.